This T cell receptor beta chain appears in the sequencing data of a study of early T cells in non-severe SARS-CoV-2 infection. Turning to the study itself: The chains were unpaired, and the sequenced material was bulk RNA from unsorted whole blood.

V shed 2 bases and J shed 6 bases, with 3 bases lying between them. This CDR3 spans 11 amino acids. Researchers tagged individual cDNA molecules with unique molecular identifiers. TCRdb re-analysed the 5' RACE reads in MiXCR, keeping a single row per CDR3 protein. The repertoire includes 60,000 or so distinct CDR3 sequences, around 9% of them detected once, and roughly a sixth sits in the top ten. With regard to this clonotype: Its antigen is still unknown.

Overall study results and limits: Using VDJdb, the matching emphasized anti-spike CD8 responses while missing private and CD4 specificities.

The sequence came from an adult who was a healthcare worker with PCR-confirmed SARS-CoV-2 infection or an uninfected control (not recorded which). The V and J genes are TRBV12-3 or TRBV12-4 and TRBJ2-3; D is undetermined. Sequences were obtained from whole blood. The CDR3, as DNA: TGTGCCAGCAGTTTATCCGATACGCAGTATTTT. Its translation is CASSLSDTQYF.